The 26 T cell receptor beta chains listed next were all sequenced from one sample in a study of blood T cells in healthy people across ages. A second PCR, run for roughly 7 to 12 cycles, used a sample-barcoded 5' primer plus a J-beta primer mix. Using its own MiXCR run on the 5' RACE reads, TCRdb lists one record per CDR3 protein. The sample lists around 500,000 distinct CDR3 sequences; more than 45% were seen once. The sequenced material came from blood. These receptors originate from an elderly man in good health.

Here the CDR3 DNA reads TGTGCCAGCAGCTCCACGACAGGGCCGGCTTCTAATGAAAAACTGTTTTTT. The encoded protein is CASSSTTGPASNEKLFF. This chain joins TRBV7-9 and TRBJ1-4; 7 bases map to TRBD1. V lost 4 bases and J lost 3; bases outside the gene matches: 11. The CDR3 loop spans 17 amino acids. CDR1 SEHNR and CDR2 FQNEAQ come from the germline V gene (reference sequence).

The chain has TRBV7-2 and TRBJ2-1, with 8 bases that match TRBD2. There are 16 residues in the CDR3. The V gene end was trimmed by 1 base and the J gene end by 7 bases; junction bases not matched to a gene: 9. Germline V lookup: CDR1 SGHTA, CDR2 FQGNSA. The CDR3 DNA follows: TGTGCCAGCAGCTTAGTTCCAGCGGGAGAGTTAAATGAGCAGTTCTTC. Protein product: CASSLVPAGELNEQFF.

This clonotype came up a few times. The rearrangement joins TRBV12-3 or TRBV12-4 to TRBJ2-7; tentative D call: TRBD1 (6 bases). Trimming removed 0 bases at V and 9 bases at J, with 9 bases between. This CDR3 spans 12 amino acids. In nucleotides, the CDR3 is TGTGCCAGCAGTTTAGCGGCCAGGGGGCAGTACTTC. Protein: CASSLAARGQYF.

The rearrangement links TRBV7-9 to TRBJ2-1, with 12 bases lining up with TRBD2. V trimming: 5 bases; J trimming: 5 bases; junction bases outside the gene matches: 4. Germline V gives CDR1 SEHNR, CDR2 FQNEAQ (reference sequence). The CDR3 contains 15 residues. CDR3 loop: CASSELAGGHNEQFF. CDR3 nucleotide sequence: TGTGCCAGCAGCGAGCTAGCGGGAGGGCACAATGAGCAGTTCTTC.

The CDR3 spells CASSLARGRTGELFF. The CDR3 DNA sequence: TGTGCCAGCAGCTTAGCCCGGGGGCGGACCGGGGAGCTGTTTTTT. V gene TRBV7-2 combines with J gene TRBJ2-2; tentatively, D is TRBD1 or TRBD2 (6 bases each). Trimming removed 0 bases at V and 5 bases at J, with 10 bases between. CDR1 and CDR2 (germline): SGHTA, FQGNSA. CDR3 length equals 15 residues.

Notes on this clonotype: This may arise from a read error, as a much more abundant clone is one base away. This chain joins TRBV6-6 and TRBJ1-1; D perhaps matches TRBD1 (6 bases). Germline values: CDR1 MNHNY, CDR2 SVGAGI (reference sequence). V gave up 7 bases and J gave up 3 bases, with 12 bases separating them. CDR3 length equals 13 residues. The DNA for the CDR3 is TGTGCCAGCACTGCAGGGGATCACACTGAAGCTTTCTTT. Protein product: CASTAGDHTEAFF.

The chain has TRBV11-1 and TRBJ2-5, with D perhaps TRBD1 (5 bases). Between the trimmed V and J ends, which lost 5 bases and 2 bases, there was a span of 21 bases. CDR3 length equals 17 residues. CDR1 is SGHAT, CDR2 FQDESV, per germline (reference sequence). The CDR3 DNA is TGTGCCAGCAGCAACTCCTCCCGGGTGGGGCGGCAAGAGACCCAGTACTTC. Its translation is CASSNSSRVGRQETQYF.

This chain links TRBV4-3 with TRBJ1-4, with a weak D call TRBD1 (5 bases). This CDR3 comprises 15 residues. Trimming left V 0 bases short and J 7 bases short, with 12 bases between. Germline V gives CDR1 LGHNA, CDR2 YSLEER. CDR3 DNA: TGCGCCAGCAGCCAAGAGCAGGGTGGACCTGAAAAACTGTTTTTT. Translating gives CASSQEQGGPEKLFF.

CDR3 sequence reads: CASNKGGARKTEAFF. The CDR3 DNA is TGTGCCAGCAACAAAGGGGGCGCAAGAAAGACTGAAGCTTTCTTT. This chain joins TRBV21-1 and TRBJ1-1; the D call TRBD1 from the table was never checked on the DNA. TRBV21-1 is assigned pseudogene status. The CDR3 runs to 15 residues.

The chain employs TRBV2 and TRBJ2-1, with D perhaps TRBD1 (5 bases). V was shortened by 7 bases and J by 0 bases, with 10 bases between the two germline ends. This CDR3 has 14 residues. Germline V gene sequence: CDR1 SNHLY, CDR2 FYNNEI. CDR3 amino acids: CASNQGSSYNEQFF. CDR3 sequence (DNA): TGTGCCAGCAATCAGGGTAGCTCCTACAATGAGCAGTTCTTC.

This clonotype was counted only a few times. A read error may be the cause here, since a much bigger clone is one base away. This chain uses TRBV6-5 with TRBJ1-1, with 7 bases aligning to TRBD1. This CDR3 region has 14 residues. Losses at the gene ends were 5 bases for V and 5 bases for J; bases not matched to a gene: 8. The germline CDR1 and CDR2 sequences are MNHEY and SVGAGI. This CDR3 reads CASSARGRGTEAFF. The CDR3 nucleotides read TGTGCCAGCAGTGCAAGGGGGCGCGGGACTGAAGCTTTCTTT.

The chain is built from TRBV6-5 and TRBJ2-5; 8 bases agree with TRBD2. The V gene's germline CDR1 is MNHEY and CDR2 SVGAGI. V gave up 8 bases and J gave up 2 bases; unmatched junction bases: 7. This CDR3 has 14 amino acids. The CDR3 reads CASGRKRGQETQYF. The CDR3 bases are TGTGCCAGCGGCCGTAAGCGGGGGCAAGAGACCCAGTACTTC.

The V and J genes are TRBV25-1 and TRBJ2-3, with D tentatively TRBD1 (5 bases). This CDR3 contains 14 residues. Per germline, CDR1 MGHDK and CDR2 SYGVNS. The ends were cut back, 10 bases at V and 4 bases at J, with 18 bases in the middle. DNA of the CDR3: TGTGCCACCTCAGTGGGGCGGCGCGCAGATACGCAGTATTTT. This sequence encodes CATSVGRRADTQYF.

This chain uses TRBV28 with TRBJ2-3, with D tentatively TRBD2 (6 bases). V was cut by 2 bases and J by 4 bases, with 16 bases left in between. The CDR3 covers 16 residues. Germline V gene sequence: CDR1 MDHEN, CDR2 SYDVKM. CDR3 loop: CASSLTPGLVADTQYF. CDR3 bases: TGTGCCAGCAGTTTAACCCCGGGACTGGTAGCAGATACGCAGTATTTT. Looking up the rest from reference TRBV28 and TRBJ2-3 gives the full variable domain: DVKVTQSSRYLVKRTGEKVFLECVQDMDHENMFWYRQDPGLGLRLIYFSYDVKMKEKGDIPEGYSVSREKKERFSLILESASTNQTSMYLCASSLTPGLVADTQYFGPGTRLTVL.

The chain links TRBV20-1 to TRBJ1-1; TRBD1 aligns across 9 bases. The V segment lost 1 base and the J segment 4 bases; nucleotides outside the gene matches: 4. The CDR3 runs 14 residues. The germline gives CDR1 DFQATT, CDR2 SNEGSKA (reference sequence). Here the CDR3 DNA reads TGCAGTGCTAGAGGACAGGGGGTAAGCACTGAAGCTTTCTTT. Protein sequence: CSARGQGVSTEAFF.

The rearrangement uses TRBV12-3 or TRBV12-4 and TRBJ2-5; 7 bases align to TRBD1. The CDR3 is 14 amino acids. V was clipped by 7 bases and J by 5 bases; unmatched bases: 10. CDR3 sequence: CASTIERGRETQYF. The CDR3 nucleotides read TGTGCCAGCACCATCGAGAGGGGGCGCGAGACCCAGTACTTC.

In this sample, this clonotype turned up a few times. The rearrangement uses TRBV19 and TRBJ2-3; tentatively, D is TRBD2 (6 bases). The CDR3 contains 14 residues. Germline assignment: CDR1 LNHDA and CDR2 SQIVND (reference sequence). V gave up 4 bases and J gave up 7 bases, with 15 bases separating them. The CDR3 spells CASSSPTGRNTQYF. CDR3 nucleotides: TGTGCCAGTAGTAGCCCGACGGGGAGGAATACGCAGTATTTT.

This chain joins TRBV7-8 and TRBJ2-2, with D tentatively TRBD1 (6 bases). Between the trimmed V and J ends, which lost 5 bases and 7 bases, there was a span of 14 bases. Germline V lookup: CDR1 SGHVS, CDR2 FQNEAQ. The CDR3 runs to 14 residues. The CDR3, as DNA: TGTGCCAGCAGCGCCCAGACAGGCAACGGGGAGCTGTTTTTT. It specifies CASSAQTGNGELFF.

This clonotype was found many times. In DNA, the CDR3 is TGTGCCAGCAGCAAGGTTGCAGAGACCCAGTACTTC. It codes for CASSKVAETQYF. This rearrangement joins TRBV21-1 to TRBJ2-5. TRBV21-1 is listed as a pseudogene. The CDR3 has 12 amino acids.

V usage is TRBV3-1 and J usage is TRBJ2-1, with D perhaps being TRBD1 or TRBD2 (6 bases each). CDR3 size: 17 residues. CDR1 and CDR2 (germline): LGHDT, YNNKEL (reference sequence). Trimming removed 4 bases at V and 0 bases at J, with 16 bases between. The CDR3: CASSPSTGTSSYNEQFF. In DNA form, the CDR3 reads TGTGCCAGCAGCCCTAGCACAGGGACTTCCTCCTACAATGAGCAGTTCTTC.

This clonotype was found once. This sequence joins TRBV2 and TRBJ2-7, with 8 bases identical to TRBD1. The CDR3 extends over 15 amino acids. J gave up 4 bases and V 5 bases, and 10 bases lay outside the gene matches. Germline CDR1 reads SNHLY; CDR2 reads FYNNEI. The CDR3 nucleotides are TGTGCCAGCAGTTCACGGACAGGGTTCGCGTACGAGCAGTACTTC. Translation gives CASSSRTGFAYEQYF.

This sequence joins TRBV7-2 and TRBJ1-6, with TRBD1 as a possible D gene (5 bases). The germline V gene encodes CDR1 SGHTA and CDR2 FQGNSA. Trimming cost V 6 bases and J 6 bases, with 12 bases left between them. The CDR3 runs 14 residues. In nucleotides, the CDR3 is TGTGCCAGCAGTCAGAGACAGAGTAATTCACCCCTCCACTTT. This gives the protein CASSQRQSNSPLHF.

This clonotype has at least ten counts. This chain uses TRBV6-5 with TRBJ2-1; no clear D gene. CDR3 length: 11 amino acids. The V gene's germline CDR1 is MNHEY and CDR2 SVGAGI. V lost 4 bases and J 6 bases, leaving 4 bases between the germline ends. CDR3 amino acids: CASSSGNEQFF. The CDR3 region has the DNA TGTGCCAGCAGTTCGGGCAATGAGCAGTTCTTC.

This clonotype has just a few counts. The chain has TRBV4-1 and TRBJ2-3, with 8 positions matching TRBD1. J was trimmed by 4 bases and V by 1 base; bases with no gene match: 4. Looked up from germline, CDR1 is MGHRA and CDR2 is YSYEKL. This CDR3 comprises 15 residues. The CDR3 bases are TGCGCCAGCAGCCAAGCAGGGGGCGACGCAGATACGCAGTATTTT. Its protein is CASSQAGGDADTQYF.

This clonotype was seen only a few times. The chain combines TRBV6-1 with TRBJ2-1, with 14 bases that match TRBD2. J lost 6 bases, V lost 5 bases, and 3 bases had no gene match. There are 15 residues in the CDR3. CDR1 and CDR2 (germline): MNHNS, SASEGT. The CDR3 sequence is CASSTTSGRANEQFF. CDR3 DNA: TGTGCCAGCAGTACGACTAGCGGGAGGGCCAATGAGCAGTTCTTC.

This clonotype appeared a single time. The chain has TRBV7-9 and TRBJ2-1, with 8 bases lining up with TRBD2. The germline gives CDR1 SEHNR, CDR2 FQNEAQ (reference sequence). J lost 3 bases, V lost 8 bases, and 12 bases had no gene match. The CDR3 length is 16 residues. CDR3 bases: TGTGCCAGCCTCGGACGAGCGGGAGCAAGCTACAATGAGCAGTTCTTC. This encodes CASLGRAGASYNEQFF. The whole variable domain, remainder taken from reference TRBV7-9 and TRBJ2-1, is DTGVSQNPRHKITKRGQNVTFRCDPISEHNRLYWYRQTLGQGPEFLTYFQNEAQLEKSRLLSDRFSAERPKGSFSTLEIQRTEQGDSAMYLCASLGRAGASYNEQFFGPGTRLTVL.